Sequencing of this TCR beta chain was carried out in a study of PD-1 blockade in classical Hodgkin lymphoma. Study findings and constraints: Patients starting nivolumab under 1 year after ASCT were excluded. Repertoire differences lack defined causes, possibly disease activity or prior therapy.

Every patient experienced relapse after autologous stem cell transplantation, and brentuximab vedotin exposure varied. Trimming cost V 7 bases and J 10 bases; bases outside gene matches: 11. Germline values: CDR1 SNHLY, CDR2 FYNNEI. The CDR3 consists of 15 residues. The data were produced by immunoSEQ multiplex PCR, yet TCRdb's version contains in-frame clones alone and is incomplete. The repertoire consists of 55,000 to 75,000 clones, with about two thirds occurring once and the leading ten covering approximately 8.4%. On this clone itself: What it binds is not known.

Sequences were derived from peripheral blood mononuclear cells (PBMCs), sampled before the second cycle of nivolumab. This chain uses TRBV2 with TRBJ2-1; 12 bases fit TRBD2. This receptor was taken from a human donor with classical Hodgkin lymphoma. The CDR3 is CASTRLAGATGEQFF. CDR3 DNA sequence: TGTGCCAGCACCCGACTAGCGGGGGCCACGGGGGAGCAGTTCTTC.